This TCR beta chain was captured by sequencing in a study of blood T cell repertoires in COVID-19. At the level of the study: There were acute and convalescent COVID-19 samples, and they came from the United States, Italy and Spain.

The germline V gene has CDR1 MDHEN and CDR2 SYDVKM. This CDR3 spans 15 amino acids. J lost 8 bases, V lost 8 bases, and 8 bases had no gene match. Assay: immunoSEQ multiplex PCR; the TCRdb copy retains only in-frame clones and omits some. The profile shows a few hundred thousand clones, under 90% of them singletons. This TCR was sampled from a woman aged 18-29 years with acute or convalescent COVID-19. The gene calls are TRBV28 and TRBJ2-1; 14 bases agree with TRBD2. The sequenced sample consisted of peripheral blood. The CDR3 region is CASQGTSGRIYEQFF. The CDR3 DNA reads as TGTGCCAGCCAAGGGACTAGCGGGAGAATCTATGAGCAGTTCTTC.